The clone carrying this T cell receptor (beta chain) qualifies as medium-sized. The antigen remains undetermined. The sample comes from a study of spatial heterogeneity in lung cancer. Indicated time point: sample taken at primary tumor resection. The germline CDR1 and CDR2 sequences are LGHDT and YNNKEL (reference sequence). This CDR3 is built from 13 residues. V shed 7 bases and J shed 2 bases, with 12 bases lying between them. Overall study results and limits: Tumor T-cell coverage was an estimated 7% or so for alpha and 13% to 15% for beta chains. Tracking of tumor mutation counts was seen in expanded intratumoral alpha and beta TCR counts. Regional and ubiquitous nonsynonymous mutations were tracked by counts of regional and ubiquitous expanded TCRs, respectively.

One entry per CDR3 protein results from TCRdb running MiXCR on the 5' RACE reads. The sample comprises under 7,000 distinct CDR3 sequences, under 20% of which are singletons, and 11% rests with the top ten. This TCR derives from a male donor with early-stage non-small cell lung cancer. Specimen: lung tumor tissue, collected at surgery. The chain joins TRBV3-1 to TRBJ2-7; D might be TRBD1 (6 bases). The CDR3 DNA reads as TGTGCCAGCACCCAGGGGAGCGCCTACGAGCAGTACTTC. Residues: CASTQGSAYEQYF.